A selection of T cell receptor beta chains follows, all from one sample in a study of blood T cells in healthy people across ages. TCRdb processed the 5' RACE reads anew with MiXCR; each CDR3 protein has one entry. The sample lists 500,000 to 650,000 distinct CDR3 sequences; approximately 26% were seen once. A further study also used this sample, focusing on T cells of mothers and their children.

Sequenced sample: blood. The receptors derive from a boy between 2 and 10 years old in good health. Both conserved end residues are part of each CDR3. The D gene is left open where the match is weak. A clone size is listed for some rows: how often the clone was seen (once, few, many), or a class if it is expanded.

TRBJ2-3 TRBV12-3/TRBV12-4 TRBD2 few CASSSLAAELDTQYF TGTGCCAGCTCGTCACTAGCGGCCGAGCTCGATACGCAGTATTTT
TRBJ2-1 TRBV18 TRBD1 - CASSPWDSYNEQFF TGTGCCAGCTCACCTTGGGACAGTTACAATGAGCAGTTCTTC
TRBJ2-4 TRBV5-1 TRBD2 few CASSLEGLGGDIQYF TGCGCCAGCAGCTTGGAGGGACTAGGCGGGGACATTCAGTACTTC
TRBJ2-1 TRBV20-1 - - CSAQEGRSSYNEQFF TGCAGTGCTCAAGAGGGTCGAAGCTCCTACAATGAGCAGTTCTTC
TRBJ1-2 TRBV6-1 - - CASSLNGGHSNYGYTF TGTGCCAGCAGTTTAAACGGGGGACACTCTAACTATGGCTACACCTTC
TRBJ2-1 TRBV7-9 TRBD2 - CASSLGTSGTRHNEQFF TGTGCCAGCAGCTTAGGGACTAGCGGGACTCGACACAATGAGCAGTTCTTC
TRBJ1-4 TRBV6-6 - - CASSIGGGGEKLFF TGTGCCAGCAGTATCGGGGGTGGGGGTGAAAAACTGTTTTTT
TRBJ1-2 TRBV6-1 - - CASSWLPRGIYGYTF TGTGCCAGCAGTTGGCTCCCCCGTGGCATTTATGGCTACACCTTC
TRBJ1-5 TRBV9 - - CASSVGQGKQPQHF TGTGCCAGCAGCGTAGGTCAGGGAAAACAGCCCCAGCATTTT
TRBJ2-7 TRBV4-3 TRBD1 - CASSQFTMRDRGYEQYF TGCGCCAGCAGCCAATTTACTATGAGGGACAGGGGCTACGAGCAGTACTTC
TRBJ2-7 TRBV5-6 TRBD1 - CASSTDRGLSYEQYF TGTGCCAGCAGCACGGACAGGGGGCTATCCTACGAGCAGTACTTC
TRBJ2-1 TRBV6-1 TRBD1 few CASSTASGTGARFGEQFF TGTGCCAGCAGCACCGCTTCCGGGACAGGGGCCCGGTTTGGTGAGCAGTTCTTC
TRBJ2-4 TRBV18 - - CASSPGGIAKNIQYF TGTGCCAGCTCACCGGGCGGGATAGCCAAAAACATTCAGTACTTC
TRBJ1-5 TRBV5-5 TRBD1 few CASSQGQGGLPQHF TGTGCCAGCAGTCAGGGACAGGGGGGTCTGCCCCAGCATTTT
TRBJ2-1 TRBV2 - - CASSEGEGVHEQFF TGTGCCAGCAGTGAAGGGGAGGGGGTCCATGAGCAGTTCTTC
TRBJ2-2 TRBV4-3 TRBD2 few CASSRLGLAGGAGELFF TGCGCCAGCAGCCGACTGGGACTAGCGGGAGGTGCCGGGGAGCTGTTTTTT
TRBJ2-4 TRBV7-8 - - CASSLPTLTGPAKNIQYF TGTGCCAGCAGCTTACCAACCTTGACGGGACCAGCCAAAAACATTCAGTACTTC
TRBJ1-2 TRBV18 - few CASSPQGNNYGYTF TGTGCCAGCTCACCCCAGGGGAATAACTATGGCTACACCTTC
TRBJ2-3 TRBV6-5 - - CASRHGGPITDTQYF TGTGCCAGCAGGCACGGGGGCCCGATCACAGATACGCAGTATTTT
TRBJ2-5 TRBV12-3/TRBV12-4 - - CASSLAGQPQETQYF TGTGCCAGCAGTTTAGCTGGGCAGCCTCAAGAGACCCAGTACTTC
TRBJ1-6 TRBV10-1 - few CARRDPQPARFGVYNSPLHF TGCGCCAGACGGGACCCCCAGCCCGCCCGTTTCGGGGTATATAATTCACCCCTCCACTTT
TRBJ2-4 TRBV4-1 - - CASSQPVQLAKNIQYF TGCGCCAGCAGCCAACCGGTACAGCTAGCCAAAAACATTCAGTACTTC
TRBJ1-1 TRBV10-3 TRBD1 few CAISARDRGPLNTEAFF TGTGCCATCAGTGCCCGGGACAGGGGGCCTCTGAACACTGAAGCTTTCTTT
TRBJ1-1 TRBV20-1 - - CSARQANTEAFF TGCAGTGCTAGACAGGCGAACACTGAAGCTTTCTTT
TRBJ1-1 TRBV7-9 - few CASNSLPEAFF TGTGCCAGCAACTCCCTCCCTGAAGCTTTCTTT
TRBJ2-3 TRBV19 - - CASSPAGFSTDTQYF TGTGCCAGTAGTCCGGCGGGGTTCAGCACAGATACGCAGTATTTT
TRBJ1-2 TRBV5-6 - few CASSLGGESYGYTF TGTGCCAGCAGCTTGGGGGGGGAGAGCTATGGCTACACCTTC
TRBJ2-1 TRBV6-1 TRBD2 - CASTVGGGSYNEQFF TGTGCCAGCACAGTAGGCGGGGGGTCCTACAATGAGCAGTTCTTC
TRBJ1-2 TRBV6-5 TRBD1 - CASSYGRGHSGYTF TGTGCCAGCAGTTACGGGAGGGGGCATAGTGGCTACACCTTC
TRBJ2-3 TRBV6-5 - - CASSQGRITDTQYF TGTGCCAGCAGCCAGGGTCGTATCACAGATACGCAGTATTTT
TRBJ2-3 TRBV25-1 TRBD2 - CASSGGRAYIVQHTQYF TGTGCCAGCAGTGGCGGGAGGGCCTATATCGTACAGCATACGCAGTATTTT
TRBJ1-4 TRBV6-1 - - CASTPDGGNEKLFF TGTGCCAGCACCCCGGACGGGGGAAATGAAAAACTGTTTTTT
TRBJ2-1 TRBV2 TRBD1 - CASSAGTGYLEQFF TGTGCCAGCAGCGCCGGGACAGGGTATCTTGAGCAGTTCTTC
TRBJ2-1 TRBV19 - - CASTKRDRAYNEQFF TGTGCCAGTACCAAGAGGGACCGTGCCTACAATGAGCAGTTCTTC
TRBJ2-2 TRBV7-9 - - CASSTGRVGGALFF TGTGCCAGCAGCACCGGACGTGTAGGCGGGGCGCTGTTTTTT
TRBJ2-1 TRBV6-6 TRBD1 - CASSYEMTGASFF TGTGCCAGCAGTTACGAGATGACAGGGGCGTCGTTCTTC
TRBJ1-1 TRBV20-1 - - CSARDRRTNTEAFF TGCAGTGCTAGAGATCGACGGACGAACACTGAAGCTTTCTTT
TRBJ2-7 TRBV6-1 - - CASSRAGAISYEQYF TGTGCCAGCAGTCGCGCAGGGGCCATATCCTACGAGCAGTACTTC
TRBJ2-7 TRBV7-9 TRBD1 - CASSPRDRRIEQYF TGTGCCAGCAGCCCCCGGGACAGGAGGATCGAGCAGTACTTC
TRBJ2-5 TRBV12-3/TRBV12-4 TRBD2 - CASSLRLAGGGDQETQYF TGTGCCAGCAGTTTAAGGCTAGCGGGGGGCGGAGATCAAGAGACCCAGTACTTC
TRBJ1-3 TRBV6-6 - - CASNTDSSTSGNTIYF TGTGCCAGCAATACCGACAGCTCGACCTCTGGAAACACCATATATTTT
TRBJ1-5 TRBV20-1 - - CSARRAGSRNQPQHF TGCAGTGCTCGGCGGGCGGGGAGTCGCAATCAGCCCCAGCATTTT
TRBJ1-2 TRBV5-4 TRBD1 - CASSLDQGGDYGYTF TGTGCCAGCAGCTTGGACCAGGGGGGAGACTATGGCTACACCTTC